This T cell receptor (beta chain) was captured by sequencing in a study of T-cell reconstitution after alpha-beta-depleted transplantation in children. The CDR3 runs to 19 residues. Per the germline V gene, CDR1 is LGHDT and CDR2 is YNNKEL (reference sequence). The junction had 19 bases not matched to a gene; V was cut back by 2 bases and J by 7 bases. A library of TCRbeta sequences, prepared with unique molecular identifiers, was generated. Each CDR3 protein gets one entry after TCRdb re-called the PCR reads with MiXCR. The table has hundreds of thousands of distinct CDR3 sequences, under 15% seen once.

The source of this sequence is a male patient younger than 18 who had a stem cell transplant for acute myeloid leukemia, so the T cells may come from the graft donor. This chain links TRBV3-1 with TRBJ2-1; TRBD2 matches 8 bases. The source material was PBMCs, mostly from graft donor cells, sampled 360 days after TCRalphabeta/CD19-depleted stem cell transplant. This chain's CDR3 is CASSQPGLAPSPTRNEQFF. For the CDR3, the DNA is TGTGCCAGCAGCCAACCTGGACTAGCCCCCTCCCCTACACGGAATGAGCAGTTCTTC.